This T cell receptor (beta chain) was sequenced for a study of T cell repertoires in cytomegalovirus infection. Study background: Newly reported HLA-C-restricted and thoroughly characterized HLA-B-restricted CMV epitopes were employed. Public signatures in TCR beta pointed to CMV infection and matching HLA type. General study results and limits: Carriage of CMV together with the relevant HLA was identifiable through cumulative public TCR beta family frequency. Dominant in the ex vivo response were TCR beta clonotypes restricted by HLA-C and specific for CMV.

Of note for this clonotype: Its antigen remains unidentified.

Losses at the gene ends were 4 bases for V and 4 bases for J; bases not matched to a gene: 6. The CDR3 sequence is 15 residues long. Germline V gene lookup returns CDR1 DFQATT and CDR2 SNEGSKA (reference sequence). TCRdb re-derived calls from the reads in MiXCR, one entry per CDR3 protein. Altogether 75,000 to 95,000 distinct CDR3 sequences are present, about half being singletons, with the ten largest covering just over 90%. The TCR comes from a human donor in good health (CMV status not recorded). Some clones in this sample may be carry-over from other donors' samples. The chain combines TRBV20-1 with TRBJ2-2, with 10 nucleotides matching TRBD2. The sequencing used CD8+ T cells from cultured PBMCs, collected from culture after CMV antigen stimulation. The CDR3 sequence: CSAKTSGVATGELFF. In nucleotides, the CDR3 is TGCAGTGCTAAAACTAGCGGGGTCGCCACCGGGGAGCTGTTTTTT.